What follows are 9 T cell receptor beta chains derived from one specimen sequenced in a study of neurological immune-mediated disorders. Using its own MiXCR run on the 5' RACE reads, TCRdb lists one record per CDR3 protein. Of about 62,000 distinct CDR3 sequences detected, around 4.7% appear once; the ten largest clones hold roughly 3.2%. The sample taken for sequencing was PBMCs. These receptors all come from a woman aged 50 to 65 with multiple sclerosis.

This clonotype has a handful of counts. Here the CDR3 DNA reads TGCGCCAGCAGCGAGGGGACGGGATCTTCGAACGAGCAGTACTTC. Its translation is CASSEGTGSSNEQYF. This chain connects TRBV5-1 to TRBJ2-7; the D gene could be TRBD1 or TRBD2 (5 bases each). Germline loops: CDR1 SGHRS, CDR2 YFSETQ. The CDR3 has 15 amino acids. Deletions cut 4 bases from V and 5 bases from J, with 19 bases between.

This clonotype was observed many times. The V gene is TRBV7-9, the J gene TRBJ1-2, with D possibly TRBD1 on 6 matching bases. Germline-derived CDR1 and CDR2 are SEHNR and FQNEAQ (reference sequence). The CDR3 length is 16 residues. Trimming left V 0 bases short and J 2 bases short, with 13 bases between. The CDR3 DNA is TGTGCCAGCAGCTTAGCCAGCCTCAGGGGCAACTATGGCTACACCTTC. It yields the protein CASSLASLRGNYGYTF. The full variable domain, in which reference TRBV7-9 and TRBJ1-2 provide the parts outside the CDR3, is DTGVSQNPRHKITKRGQNVTFRCDPISEHNRLYWYRQTLGQGPEFLTYFQNEAQLEKSRLLSDRFSAERPKGSFSTLEIQRTEQGDSAMYLCASSLASLRGNYGYTFGSGTRLTVV.

About this clonotype itself: One base away lies a much larger clone, so this may be a sequencing read error. This chain links TRBV20-1 with TRBJ1-2, with TRBD1 matching 8 bases. With V trimmed by 0 bases and J by 6 bases, 6 bases remained unmatched. The CDR3 covers 14 residues. CDR1 is DFQATT and CDR2 is SNEGSKA in the germline V gene (reference sequence). This chain's CDR3 is CSARDRGRYNGYTF. CDR3 nucleotide sequence: TGCAGTGCTAGAGACAGGGGGCGATACAATGGCTACACCTTC.

This clonotype was observed at least ten times. The genes are TRBV5-1 and TRBJ2-5; the D gene is possibly TRBD1 (6 bases). The CDR3 is made up of 14 amino acids. Germline CDR1 is SGHRS and CDR2 is YFSETQ. Trimming removed 6 bases from V and 1 base from J, with 13 bases in between. The CDR3 DNA follows: TGCGCCAGCAATTTCCGGGACACCCAAGAGACCCAGTACTTC. This sequence encodes CASNFRDTQETQYF.

This clonotype was observed at least ten times. The chain recombines TRBV5-1 with TRBJ1-4; tentatively, D is TRBD1 (5 bases). The CDR3 loop spans 16 amino acids. V was shortened by 4 bases and J by 5 bases, with 18 bases between the two germline ends. From germline, CDR1 is SGHRS and CDR2 YFSETQ. CDR3 in amino acids: CASSAGLRDGNEKLFF. CDR3 nucleotides: TGCGCCAGCAGCGCTGGCCTCCGGGACGGGAATGAAAAACTGTTTTTT.

This clonotype has a count of ten or more. V and J are TRBV29-1 and TRBJ2-3; D gene unclear. V lost 6 bases and J 6 bases, leaving 13 bases between the germline ends. Germline V gene lookup returns CDR1 SQVTM and CDR2 ANQGSEA. CDR3 size: 12 residues. CDR3 sequence: CSVTDWTDTQYF. The CDR3 DNA is TGCAGCGTCACCGACTGGACGGATACGCAGTATTTT.

This clonotype was seen at least ten times. This chain links TRBV5-1 with TRBJ2-1; 8 bases are shared with TRBD1. Germline V gives CDR1 SGHRS, CDR2 YFSETQ. The CDR3 is 14 residues long. V lost 4 bases to trimming and J lost 5 bases; unmatched junction nucleotides: 5. CDR3 nucleotide sequence: TGCGCCAGCAGCCCGGACAGGGAGGACAATGAGCAGTTCTTC. It is translated as CASSPDREDNEQFF.

The sample holds many counts of this clonotype. V usage is TRBV6-6 and J usage is TRBJ1-5; D gene uncertain. Germline CDR1 reads MNHNY; CDR2 reads SVGAGI (reference sequence). V was clipped by 6 bases and J by 5 bases, with 8 bases between them. There are 12 residues in the CDR3. In nucleotides, the CDR3 is TGTGCCAGCAGACACACCGATCAGCCCCAGCATTTT. Translated: CASRHTDQPQHF.

This clonotype was observed at least ten times. This chain joins TRBV9 and TRBJ2-6, with TRBD1 matching over 9 bases. V shed 2 bases and J 2 bases; nucleotides not matched to a gene: 5. CDR1 and CDR2 (germline): SGDLS, YYNGEE. The CDR3 spans 17 residues. The CDR3 nucleotides are TGTGCCAGCAGCGTCTCGACAGGGGGAGCTGGGGCCAACGTCCTGACTTTC. Its protein product is CASSVSTGGAGANVLTF.